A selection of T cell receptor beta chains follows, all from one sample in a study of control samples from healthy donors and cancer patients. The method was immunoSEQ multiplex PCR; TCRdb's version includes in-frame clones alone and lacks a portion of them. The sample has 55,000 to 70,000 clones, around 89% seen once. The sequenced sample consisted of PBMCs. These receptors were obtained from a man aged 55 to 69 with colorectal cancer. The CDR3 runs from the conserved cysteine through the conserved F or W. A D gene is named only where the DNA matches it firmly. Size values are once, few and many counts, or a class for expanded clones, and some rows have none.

CDR3 DNA: TGTGCCAGTAGTATCCGAGGGGCAACTAATGAAAAACTGTTTTTT
CDR3 protein: CASSIRGATNEKLFF
J gene: TRBJ1-4
V gene: TRBV19
D gene: .
clone size: .

CDR3 DNA: TGTGCCAGCAGCTTGCTACTCTACGAGCAGTACTTC
CDR3 protein: CASSLLLYEQYF
J gene: TRBJ2-7
V gene: TRBV6-5
D gene: .
clone size: .

CDR3 DNA: TGTGCCATCAGTGTCGAGCCCGGGGAGCTGTTTTTT
CDR3 protein: CAISVEPGELFF
J gene: TRBJ2-2
V gene: TRBV10-3
D gene: .
clone size: .

CDR3 DNA: TGTGCCAGCAGCCAAGATTTAGCGGGGAGCCTCACAGATACGCAGTATTTT
CDR3 protein: CASSQDLAGSLTDTQYF
J gene: TRBJ2-3
V gene: TRBV4-2
D gene: TRBD2
clone size: .

CDR3 DNA: TGTGCCAGCAGCTTCATTTCTGGAGCAAGAAACACCATATATTTT
CDR3 protein: CASSFISGARNTIYF
J gene: TRBJ1-3
V gene: TRBV7-3
D gene: .
clone size: .

CDR3 DNA: TGTGCCACCAGCAGAGACCAGGGGAAGGAGACCCAGTACTTC
CDR3 protein: CATSRDQGKETQYF
J gene: TRBJ2-5
V gene: TRBV15
D gene: .
clone size: .

CDR3 DNA: TGTGCCAGCATCCCTAGCGGGGGGACCCAAGAGACCCAGTACTTC
CDR3 protein: CASIPSGGTQETQYF
J gene: TRBJ2-5
V gene: TRBV2
D gene: TRBD2
clone size: .

CDR3 DNA: TGCGCCAGCAGCCAACGGTGGTCTGGCGGGGGGGCCTACGAGCAGTACTTC
CDR3 protein: CASSQRWSGGGAYEQYF
J gene: TRBJ2-7
V gene: TRBV4-3
D gene: TRBD2
clone size: .

CDR3 DNA: TGCGCCGGGGCCACAGGCGCTTACGAGCAGTACTTC
CDR3 protein: CAGATGAYEQYF
J gene: TRBJ2-7
V gene: TRBV10-1
D gene: .
clone size: .

CDR3 DNA: TGTGCCACTTCGACAGGGACTAACTATGGCTACACCTTC
CDR3 protein: CATSTGTNYGYTF
J gene: TRBJ1-2
V gene: TRBV10-3
D gene: TRBD1
clone size: .

CDR3 DNA: TGTGCCAGCAGTCTAGGGAGGGGGCAGTCCCATGAAGCTTTCTTT
CDR3 protein: CASSLGRGQSHEAFF
J gene: TRBJ1-1
V gene: TRBV7-9
D gene: TRBD1
clone size: .

CDR3 DNA: TGTGCCAGTAGTATAGATCGAGGCCAAACATTCATTAACACCGGGGAGCTGTTTTTT
CDR3 protein: CASSIDRGQTFINTGELFF
J gene: TRBJ2-2
V gene: TRBV19
D gene: .
clone size: .

CDR3 DNA: TGTGCCAGCTCACTAAGAGGGGCGAGCAATCAGCCCCAGCATTTT
CDR3 protein: CASSLRGASNQPQHF
J gene: TRBJ1-5
V gene: TRBV18
D gene: .
clone size: .

CDR3 DNA: TGTGCCAGCAGTCTGGGGACCACCAAGCAGTACTTC
CDR3 protein: CASSLGTTKQYF
J gene: TRBJ2-7
V gene: TRBV12-3/TRBV12-4
D gene: .
clone size: .

CDR3 DNA: TGTGCCAGCAGCCACAGGGATTTGTACGAGCAGTACTTC
CDR3 protein: CASSHRDLYEQYF
J gene: TRBJ2-7
V gene: TRBV14
D gene: .
clone size: .

CDR3 DNA: TGCGCCAGCACGCAAACGGGTCCTGGGGCCAACGTCCTGACTTTC
CDR3 protein: CASTQTGPGANVLTF
J gene: TRBJ2-6
V gene: TRBV5-1
D gene: .
clone size: .

CDR3 DNA: TGTGCCAGCAGCTTCGGACGGAACACAGATACGCAGTATTTT
CDR3 protein: CASSFGRNTDTQYF
J gene: TRBJ2-3
V gene: TRBV9
D gene: .
clone size: .

CDR3 DNA: TGTGCCAGTAGTCCTGCCTATGGCTACACCTTC
CDR3 protein: CASSPAYGYTF
J gene: TRBJ1-2
V gene: TRBV19
D gene: .
clone size: .

CDR3 DNA: TGTGCCAGCAGCCAAGATGCGGCGGGGCAGGCCGGGGAGCTGTTTTTT
CDR3 protein: CASSQDAAGQAGELFF
J gene: TRBJ2-2
V gene: TRBV4-2
D gene: .
clone size: .

CDR3 DNA: TGTGCCAGCAGCTTAGACGGGACAGGGCTATATGGCTACACCTTC
CDR3 protein: CASSLDGTGLYGYTF
J gene: TRBJ1-2
V gene: TRBV11-2
D gene: TRBD1
clone size: .

CDR3 DNA: TGCGCCAGCAGCCAAGATTTTCCTATCTCTGGAAGCACCATATATTTT
CDR3 protein: CASSQDFPISGSTIYF
J gene: TRBJ1-3
V gene: TRBV4-1
D gene: .
clone size: .

CDR3 DNA: TGTGCCAGCAGCCCACACTCTAGCGGGGGCTCGTGGGAGCAGTACTTC
CDR3 protein: CASSPHSSGGSWEQYF
J gene: TRBJ2-7
V gene: TRBV7-2
D gene: TRBD2
clone size: once

CDR3 DNA: TGCGCCAGCAGCCAAGGCACAGGGATTTCGGGCAATCAGCCCCAGCATTTT
CDR3 protein: CASSQGTGISGNQPQHF
J gene: TRBJ1-5
V gene: TRBV4-3
D gene: .
clone size: .

CDR3 DNA: TGCAGCGCCTCCAGGGACTCTGGAAACACCATATATTTT
CDR3 protein: CSASRDSGNTIYF
J gene: TRBJ1-3
V gene: TRBV29-1
D gene: .
clone size: .

CDR3 DNA: TGTGCCAGCAGTTACAGGGGACAGGCCATCTCCTACGAGCAGTACTTC
CDR3 protein: CASSYRGQAISYEQYF
J gene: TRBJ2-7
V gene: TRBV6-2/TRBV6-3
D gene: TRBD1
clone size: .

CDR3 DNA: TGTGCCAGCAGCTTGGCGCCGGGAGGGAACACTGAAGCTTTCTTT
CDR3 protein: CASSLAPGGNTEAFF
J gene: TRBJ1-1
V gene: TRBV5-6
D gene: .
clone size: .

CDR3 DNA: TGTGCCAGCAGTTTGGGCTACGAGCAGTACTTC
CDR3 protein: CASSLGYEQYF
J gene: TRBJ2-7
V gene: TRBV27
D gene: .
clone size: few

CDR3 DNA: TGTGCCAGCAGCCAACGTGGGGGGGTTGTTGATCAGCCCCAGCATTTT
CDR3 protein: CASSQRGGVVDQPQHF
J gene: TRBJ1-5
V gene: TRBV6-6
D gene: .
clone size: few

CDR3 DNA: TGTGCCAGCAGTTCCCACGGGGGGGCGACAGCCGAGCAGTACTTC
CDR3 protein: CASSSHGGATAEQYF
J gene: TRBJ2-7
V gene: TRBV28
D gene: TRBD2
clone size: once

CDR3 DNA: TGCGCCAGCAGCTTAGGCCAGGGAGGCGTCAATGAGCAGTTCTTC
CDR3 protein: CASSLGQGGVNEQFF
J gene: TRBJ2-1
V gene: TRBV5-1
D gene: .
clone size: few

CDR3 DNA: TGTGCCAGCAGCCAAGATCGGGCAGGCGCTGCTGGGGAGACCCAGTACTTC
CDR3 protein: CASSQDRAGAAGETQYF
J gene: TRBJ2-5
V gene: TRBV4-2
D gene: .
clone size: once

CDR3 DNA: TGTGCCAGCAGCACCCTCGAGGGATTAGAGTTCACTGAAGCTTTCTTT
CDR3 protein: CASSTLEGLEFTEAFF
J gene: TRBJ1-1
V gene: TRBV2
D gene: .
clone size: .

CDR3 DNA: TGTGCCAGCAGGGATTCCGGCTCAAAAGGGGGAGCTTTCTTT
CDR3 protein: CASRDSGSKGGAFF
J gene: TRBJ1-1
V gene: TRBV2
D gene: .
clone size: .

CDR3 DNA: TGTGCCAGTAAGGTACCGGGCGGGACGGGAAACACCATATATTTT
CDR3 protein: CASKVPGGTGNTIYF
J gene: TRBJ1-3
V gene: TRBV19
D gene: .
clone size: .

CDR3 DNA: TGTGCCAGCACGATTCCCGGGGTACGGGAAGAGCAGTACTTC
CDR3 protein: CASTIPGVREEQYF
J gene: TRBJ2-7
V gene: TRBV5-6
D gene: .
clone size: .

CDR3 DNA: TGCGCCAGCAGCCAAGATGGGGACAGGTCTTTTAATGAAAAACTGTTTTTT
CDR3 protein: CASSQDGDRSFNEKLFF
J gene: TRBJ1-4
V gene: TRBV4-1
D gene: TRBD1
clone size: .

CDR3 DNA: TGTGCCAGCAGAGAGGGCAATCAGCCCCAGCATTTT
CDR3 protein: CASREGNQPQHF
J gene: TRBJ1-5
V gene: TRBV25-1
D gene: .
clone size: .

CDR3 DNA: TGTGCCAGCAGTGCGGGAGAGTACGAGCAGTACTTC
CDR3 protein: CASSAGEYEQYF
J gene: TRBJ2-7
V gene: TRBV2
D gene: .
clone size: .

CDR3 DNA: TGTGCCAGCAGGGCCATGGGGACCCAGTACTTC
CDR3 protein: CASRAMGTQYF
J gene: TRBJ2-5
V gene: TRBV4-2
D gene: .
clone size: .

CDR3 DNA: TGTGCCAGCAGCTTAGGCGGGGGGGCCCCCTACGAGCAGTACTTC
CDR3 protein: CASSLGGGAPYEQYF
J gene: TRBJ2-7
V gene: TRBV7-2
D gene: TRBD2
clone size: once